This T cell receptor beta chain was sequenced during a study of T cell changes during pregnancy in multiple sclerosis. Per the germline V gene, CDR1 is SNHLY and CDR2 is FYNNEI. The CDR3 length is 13 residues. Trimming cost V 3 bases and J 3 bases, with 8 bases left between them. Measured with immunoSEQ multiplex PCR; TCRdb has only the in-frame clones, and not every one. The repertoire holds under 50,000 clones, 92% seen once, with more than 20% in the top ten. The sample here was CD8+ T cells from peripheral blood mononuclear cells, taken before pregnancy. The source of this sequence is a female donor with multiple sclerosis, enrolled in a pregnancy study. This rearrangement joins TRBV2 to TRBJ2-5, with unresolved D. The CDR3 is CASSDFREETQYF. The CDR3 coding sequence is TGTGCCAGCAGTGATTTTCGGGAAGAGACCCAGTACTTC.